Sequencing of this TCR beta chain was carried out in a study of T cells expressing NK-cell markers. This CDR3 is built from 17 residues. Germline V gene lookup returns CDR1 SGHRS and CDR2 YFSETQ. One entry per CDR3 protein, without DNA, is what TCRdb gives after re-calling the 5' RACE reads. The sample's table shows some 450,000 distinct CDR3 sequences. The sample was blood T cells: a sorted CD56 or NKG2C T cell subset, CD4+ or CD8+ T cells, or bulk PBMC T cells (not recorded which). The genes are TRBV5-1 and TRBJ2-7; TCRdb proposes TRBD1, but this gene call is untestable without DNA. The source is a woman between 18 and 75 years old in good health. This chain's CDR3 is CASSLAPTGTGLYEQYF.